Listed here are 21 T cell receptor beta chains from one sample, sequenced in a study of blood T cell repertoires in COVID-19. TCRdb keeps only in-frame clones here, not all; method: immunoSEQ multiplex PCR. The table records approximately 220,000 clones, approximately 91% of them present only once. The source material was peripheral blood. The receptors derive from a man aged 35 to 55 with acute or convalescent COVID-19.

This chain links TRBV18 with TRBJ2-3; 9 nucleotides match TRBD1. The J segment lost 6 bases and the V segment lost 0 bases, leaving 7 bases of the junction unmatched. In germline, CDR1 is KGHSH, CDR2 LQKENI. This CDR3 has 16 amino acids. The CDR3 region has the DNA TGTGCCAGCTCACCACCCCGGACAGGGACAGGGGATACGCAGTATTTT. This gives the protein CASSPPRTGTGDTQYF.

This clone was found once. This chain joins TRBV6-5 and TRBJ2-5, with a weak D call TRBD1 (5 bases). The germline V gene has CDR1 MNHEY and CDR2 SVGAGI. With 5 bases removed from V and 2 bases from J, the gap between germline ends came to 12 bases. The CDR3 spans 14 residues. This CDR3 is CASSQGSDQETQYF. In nucleotides, the CDR3 is TGTGCCAGCAGTCAGGGCAGTGATCAAGAGACCCAGTACTTC.

The J gene is TRBJ1-1, the V gene TRBV7-6; D not resolved. Deletions cut 3 bases from V and 6 bases from J, with 8 bases between. From germline, CDR1 is SGHVS and CDR2 FNYEAQ. The CDR3 contains 12 residues. CDR3: CASSLFLSEAFF. In DNA, the CDR3 is TGTGCCAGCAGCTTGTTCTTATCTGAAGCTTTCTTT. The variable domain in full, with the rest retrieved from reference TRBV7-6 and TRBJ1-1, is GAGVSQSPRYKVTKRGQDVALRCDPISGHVSLYWYRQALGQGPEFLTYFNYEAQQDKSGLPNDRFSAERPEGSISTLTIQRTEQRDSAMYRCASSLFLSEAFFGQGTRLTVV.

The rearrangement uses TRBV11-2 and TRBJ2-7; the D gene is possibly TRBD1 (6 bases). This CDR3 is built from 18 residues. Germline values: CDR1 SGHAT, CDR2 FQNNGV. V was shortened by 7 bases and J by 0 bases, with 25 bases between the two germline ends. CDR3 bases: TGTGCCAGCACCCGGGACAAACAAATAATCCGCAGCTCCTACGAGCAGTACTTC. Translation: CASTRDKQIIRSSYEQYF.

The chain has TRBV24-1 and TRBJ2-3; 13 bases match TRBD2. This CDR3 has 17 amino acids. The germline V gene has CDR1 KGHDR and CDR2 SFDVKD. V shed 0 bases, J shed 3 bases, and the junction held 2 bases outside the gene matches. The CDR3 loop is CATSDLTSGRETDTQYF. CDR3 bases: TGTGCCACCAGTGATTTGACTAGCGGGAGGGAGACAGATACGCAGTATTTT.

The rearrangement joins TRBV7-2 to TRBJ1-1; the D gene is possibly TRBD1 (6 bases). Trimming took 1 base from V and 3 from J, leaving 12 bases between them. Germline assignment: CDR1 SGHTA and CDR2 FQGNSA. This CDR3 contains 15 residues. This CDR3 reads CASSLEQGYDTEAFF. The CDR3, as DNA: TGTGCCAGCAGCTTAGAACAGGGATACGACACTGAAGCTTTCTTT.

In its sample, this clone was seen a few times. J is TRBJ1-2 and V is TRBV6-2 or TRBV6-3; the D gene is possibly TRBD1 (5 bases). Germline loops: CDR1 MNHEY, CDR2 SVGEGT. The CDR3 is made up of 12 amino acids. Between the trimmed V and J ends, which lost 0 bases and 12 bases, there was a span of 11 bases. CDR3 amino acids: CASSYSAEGHTF. DNA for the CDR3: TGTGCCAGCAGTTACTCCGCGGAGGGGCACACCTTC.

The rearrangement uses TRBV12-3 or TRBV12-4 and TRBJ1-1, with 7 bases identical to TRBD1. V was clipped by 3 bases and J by 11 bases; unmatched bases: 6. The CDR3 runs 12 residues. The CDR3 here is CASSFRQGRAFF. CDR3 DNA: TGTGCCAGCAGTTTTAGACAGGGCCGGGCTTTCTTT.

The chain joins TRBV10-1 to TRBJ1-1; tentatively, D is TRBD1 (5 bases). V was pared by 5 bases and J by 6 bases, with 16 bases between. The germline V gene encodes CDR1 WNHNN and CDR2 SYGVQD (reference sequence). CDR3 length equals 14 residues. The CDR3 region has the DNA TGCGCCAGCAGTCCACTCGGGGGGTCAGCTGAAGCTTTCTTT. It translates to CASSPLGGSAEAFF.

CDR3 nucleotides: TGTGCCAGCAGCCTAAGGGCAGGGCGAGACCAGCCCCAGCATTTT. This gives the protein CASSLRAGRDQPQHF. This chain links TRBV6-6 with TRBJ1-5, with D possibly being TRBD1 (5 bases). Per the germline V gene, CDR1 is MNHNY and CDR2 is SVGAGI (reference sequence). V lost 6 bases to trimming and J lost 7 bases, with 19 bases between them. There are 15 residues in the CDR3.

This chain uses TRBV10-3 with TRBJ2-7; 10 positions match TRBD2. The CDR3 is made up of 15 amino acids. Germline CDR1 and CDR2: ENHRY and SYGVKD. Germline trimming cut 6 bases from V and 1 base from J; bases unmatched to any gene: 6. CDR3 sequence (DNA): TGTGCCATCAGCGAAGCGGGAGGGCCGTCCTACGAGCAGTACTTC. As protein: CAISEAGGPSYEQYF.

The CDR3 DNA reads as TGTGCCAGCAGTCCCCAGGGGGGACCCCAAGAGACCCAGTACTTC. The encoded protein is CASSPQGGPQETQYF. J is TRBJ2-5 and V is TRBV6-5, with D possibly matching TRBD1 (7 bases). The germline V and J ends were trimmed by 5 bases and 1 base, with 14 bases remaining between them. The CDR3 covers 15 residues. CDR1 is MNHEY and CDR2 is SVGAGI in the germline V gene.

V gene TRBV6-5 combines with J gene TRBJ2-5; 10 nucleotides align to TRBD1. Germline-derived CDR1 and CDR2 are MNHEY and SVGAGI. The J segment lost 3 bases and the V segment lost 1 base, leaving 5 bases of the junction unmatched. The CDR3 has 16 amino acids. CDR3 protein: CASSYLGTGAKETQYF. The CDR3 DNA reads TGTGCCAGCAGTTACTTAGGGACAGGGGCAAAAGAGACCCAGTACTTC.

The V and J genes are TRBV4-3 and TRBJ2-1, with 7 nucleotides matching TRBD2. CDR1 LGHNA and CDR2 YSLEER come from the germline V gene. The CDR3 runs to 17 residues. Trimming cost V 0 bases and J 6 bases; bases outside gene matches: 11. CDR3 loop: CASSQDWWREMGNEQFF. The CDR3 DNA reads as TGCGCCAGCAGCCAAGATTGGTGGCGGGAGATGGGCAATGAGCAGTTCTTC.

This chain links TRBV7-2 with TRBJ2-3; TRBD2 matches 13 bases. Looked up from germline, CDR1 is SGHTA and CDR2 is FQGNSA. The CDR3 is 19 residues long. The V and J ends lost 5 bases and 2 bases, in that order; junction bases with no gene match: 13. CDR3 loop: CASSPRSGLAGYTTDTQYF. CDR3 DNA: TGTGCCAGCAGCCCGCGTTCGGGACTAGCGGGATATACCACAGATACGCAGTATTTT.

The chain combines TRBV5-1 with TRBJ1-5; D perhaps matches TRBD1 (5 bases). This CDR3 contains 15 residues. The V gene's germline CDR1 is SGHRS and CDR2 YFSETQ. V lost 4 bases and J 5 bases, leaving 16 bases between the germline ends. CDR3 residues: CASSLLPDSHQPQHF. CDR3 sequence (DNA): TGCGCCAGCAGCCTGCTCCCAGACAGCCATCAGCCCCAGCATTTT.

This chain links TRBV21-1 with TRBJ2-7; the table gives TRBD1 as D, unverified against the DNA. TRBV21-1 is described as a pseudogene. The CDR3 sequence is 13 residues long. CDR3 sequence: CASSTGRGYEQYF. In nucleotides, the CDR3 is TGTGCCAGCAGCACCGGCAGGGGATACGAGCAGTACTTC.

The chain joins TRBV3-1 (or the pseudogene TRBV3-2) to TRBJ2-5, with 12 nucleotides matching TRBD2. The CDR3 is 18 residues long. Looked up from germline, CDR1 is LGHDT and CDR2 is YNNKEL (reference sequence). V dropped 3 bases and J dropped 4; count of bases not matched to a gene: 12. The CDR3 region is CASSQPSGTSGWGETQYF. CDR3 nucleotides: TGTGCCAGCAGCCAGCCCTCAGGGACTAGCGGGTGGGGAGAGACCCAGTACTTC.

This clone was picked up one time. The chain carries TRBV6-2 or TRBV6-3 and TRBJ2-7; D might be TRBD1 (6 bases). This CDR3 contains 14 residues. CDR1 and CDR2 (germline): MNHEY, SVGEGT. Trimming removed 6 bases at V and 2 bases at J, with 14 bases between. The CDR3 coding sequence is TGTGCCAGCAGCTTTGACAGGCACCCCTACGAGCAGTACTTC. Encoded protein: CASSFDRHPYEQYF.

The rearrangement links TRBV19 to TRBJ1-6, with 7 bases lining up with TRBD1. The CDR3 consists of 12 residues. J was trimmed by 10 bases and V by 6 bases; bases with no gene match: 3. Germline CDR1 and CDR2: LNHDA and SQIVND (reference sequence). CDR3 in amino acids: CASRQGRSPLHF. CDR3 DNA sequence: TGTGCCAGTAGACAGGGGAGGTCACCCCTCCACTTT.

This clone was seen just once. The J gene is TRBJ2-4, the V gene TRBV28; TRBD1 is a possible D gene (5 bases). Germline V lookup: CDR1 MDHEN, CDR2 SYDVKM. Between the trimmed V and J ends, which lost 4 bases and 0 bases, there was a span of 13 bases. The CDR3 covers 16 residues. The CDR3 bases are TGTGCCAGCAGTTCTTTGGGCAGGGAAGCCAAAAACATTCAGTACTTC. Its protein is CASSSLGREAKNIQYF.